The source of this TCR beta chain is a study of blood T cell repertoires in COVID-19. Trimming took 4 bases from V and 0 from J, leaving 10 bases between them. The CDR3 loop spans 15 amino acids. Germline V gene data show CDR1 as SGHRS and CDR2 as YFSETQ. Source study methods: Estimated nucleated cell counts came from reference gene primer amplification. TCRdb's copy holds only in-frame clones and misses some; the assay was immunoSEQ multiplex PCR. That table supplies the V and J calls and clone size; D and trimming were determined from the DNA. The table includes about 100,000 clones, 87% detected once.

The sample taken for sequencing was peripheral blood. The chain recombines TRBV5-1 with TRBJ1-4, with D unresolved. The TCR was taken from a young man in a cohort sampled during active COVID-19. The CDR3 here is CASSPGGATNEKLFF. The CDR3 nucleotides are TGCGCCAGCAGCCCCGGCGGGGCAACTAATGAAAAACTGTTTTTT.